One and the same sample provided the 28 T cell receptor beta chains below, sequenced in a study of Ad26.COV2.S vaccination and SARS-CoV-2 variants. Repertoires were generated with immunoSEQ multiplex PCR, while TCRdb's copy carries only in-frame clones and drops some. Of about 350,000 clones in the sample, around nine tenths were seen once. The treatment here: some 20 received Ad26.COV2.S at low or high dose, single or two shots; 5 received placebo; per-sample allocation not given. Repertoires come from day 63 after the first vaccine or placebo injection. The source material was peripheral blood, sampled in a trial of Ad26.COV2.S vaccine versus placebo. These receptors were collected from a person aged 18-65 years who received the Ad26.COV2.S COVID-19 vaccine or a placebo.

The table lists this clone with a count of one. The V gene is TRBV7-2, the J gene TRBJ1-5; D possibly corresponds to TRBD1 (5 bases). The CDR3 runs to 15 residues. V was cut by 5 bases and J by 3 bases, with 14 bases left in between. CDR1 SGHTA and CDR2 FQGNSA come from the germline V gene. Written as DNA, the CDR3 is TGTGCCAGCAGCGCGAGGGGCTCAGTCAATCAGCCCCAGCATTTT. Protein sequence: CASSARGSVNQPQHF.

This clone has only a few counts. The chain links TRBV7-8 to TRBJ2-7; 8 nucleotides align to TRBD1. CDR1 is SGHVS, CDR2 FQNEAQ, per germline. The V and J ends lost 5 bases and 0 bases, in that order; junction bases with no gene match: 18. The CDR3 length is 19 residues. CDR3 region: CASSPPRGRLRAPSYEQYF. DNA for the CDR3: TGTGCCAGCAGCCCCCCCAGGGGGCGCCTAAGGGCCCCCTCCTACGAGCAGTACTTC.

The CDR3 region has the DNA TGTGCCAGCAGTTTGGAGACGGTCAGCTCCTACGAGCAGTACTTC. Protein product: CASSLETVSSYEQYF. The chain carries TRBV28 and TRBJ2-7; D not resolved. V was shortened by 3 bases and J by 0 bases, with 12 bases between the two germline ends. The CDR3 runs 15 residues. Germline-derived CDR1 and CDR2 are MDHEN and SYDVKM.

This chain uses TRBV4-3 with TRBJ2-1, with D hard to call. The ends were cut back, 0 bases at V and 9 bases at J, with 3 bases in the middle. The CDR3 is 11 residues long. CDR1 LGHNA and CDR2 YSLEER come from the germline V gene. The CDR3: CASSQDSEQFF. CDR3 sequence (DNA): TGCGCCAGCAGCCAAGACAGTGAGCAGTTCTTC.

The chain couples TRBV3-1 (or the pseudogene TRBV3-2) to TRBJ1-2; no definite D call. Trimming took off 4 bases at V and 5 bases at J, with 26 bases between the two ends. The CDR3 loop spans 18 amino acids. CDR1 and CDR2 (germline): LGHDT, YNNKEL (reference sequence). CDR3 in DNA: TGTGCCAGCAGCCCGTCGGGGTTGAGAGGGCTGGAGGAATATGGCTACACCTTC. This sequence encodes CASSPSGLRGLEEYGYTF.

This clone appeared many times. This rearrangement joins TRBV21-1 to TRBJ2-4; TRBD2, as called in the table, went unchecked against the DNA. TRBV21-1 is designated a pseudogene. This CDR3 has 17 amino acids. The CDR3 nucleotides are TGTGCCAGCAGCAAAGCCCTACTAAGCCTAGCCAAAAACATTCAGTACTTC. This translates into CASSKALLSLAKNIQYF.

The V gene is TRBV3-1 (or the pseudogene TRBV3-2), the J gene TRBJ2-1; possible D gene TRBD2, 5 bases. Trimming stripped 5 bases from V and 3 bases from J, with 20 bases between. The CDR3 has 17 amino acids. Germline CDR1 and CDR2: LGHDT and YNNKEL (reference sequence). CDR3 nucleotide sequence: TGTGCCAGCAGCAAGAATGCAGGTACGGGGTGCTACAATGAGCAGTTCTTC. As protein: CASSKNAGTGCYNEQFF.

The chain recombines TRBV7-2 with TRBJ2-7; D remains ambiguous. The germline V gene has CDR1 SGHTA and CDR2 FQGNSA. V was trimmed by 5 bases and J by 4 bases, leaving 9 bases between them. The CDR3 consists of 12 residues. Here the CDR3 reads CASSEQNYEQYF. CDR3 nucleotide sequence: TGTGCCAGCAGCGAGCAGAATTACGAGCAGTACTTC.

This sequence joins TRBV11-2 and TRBJ1-2, with a possible D match to TRBD1 (5 bases). Germline-derived CDR1 and CDR2 are SGHAT and FQNNGV. The CDR3 spans 14 residues. Trimming took 5 bases from V and 4 from J, leaving 14 bases between them. The chain's CDR3 is CASSPRQLGYGYTF. CDR3 nucleotides: TGTGCCAGCAGCCCCCGACAGCTCGGCTATGGCTACACCTTC.

The chain is built from TRBV7-2 and TRBJ1-2, with TRBD1 identical over 7 bases. Trimming took 4 bases from V and 8 from J; bases not matched to a gene: 7. The CDR3 covers 13 residues. Per germline, CDR1 SGHTA and CDR2 FQGNSA. CDR3 sequence: CASSSGTVGGYTF. CDR3 nucleotide sequence: TGTGCCAGCAGCTCGGGGACAGTTGGGGGCTACACCTTC. The full variable domain, completed using reference TRBV7-2 and TRBJ1-2, is GAGVSQSPSNKVTEKGKDVELRCDPISGHTALYWYRQSLGQGLEFLIYFQGNSAPDKSGLPSDRFSAERTGGSVSTLTIQRTQQEDSAVYLCASSSGTVGGYTFGSGTRLTVV.

J is TRBJ2-1 and V is TRBV7-9; 10 nucleotides align to TRBD2. The CDR3 is made up of 15 amino acids. V dropped 5 bases and J dropped 7; count of bases not matched to a gene: 8. In germline, CDR1 is SEHNR, CDR2 FQNEAQ (reference sequence). This chain's CDR3 is CASSTLAGVKNEQFF. In nucleotides, the CDR3 is TGTGCCAGCAGCACCCTAGCGGGGGTTAAGAATGAGCAGTTCTTC.

The gene calls are TRBV10-3 and TRBJ1-3, with 9 bases lining up with TRBD1. The CDR3 loop spans 15 amino acids. Germline V gives CDR1 ENHRY, CDR2 SYGVKD. The trim removed 10 bases at V and 4 bases at J, leaving 11 bases unmatched. CDR3 sequence (DNA): TGTGCCACCGGACTCGGGACAGGGCGAGGAAACACCATATATTTT. Translated, it gives CATGLGTGRGNTIYF.

The table lists this clone with a few counts. The J gene is TRBJ2-7, the V gene TRBV4-3; 8 bases align to TRBD2. The CDR3 sequence is 16 residues long. Germline-derived CDR1 and CDR2 are LGHNA and YSLEER. After removal of 0 bases from V and 5 bases from J, the junction contained 9 bases not matched to a gene. The CDR3 DNA sequence: TGCGCCAGCAGCCAAGATGCGGGGGGAAATTTCAACGAGCAGTACTTC. It yields the protein CASSQDAGGNFNEQYF.

The chain combines TRBV7-9 with TRBJ2-1, with D tentatively TRBD1 (5 bases). The CDR3 runs 18 residues. With 4 bases removed from V and 5 bases from J, the gap between germline ends came to 24 bases. CDR1 and CDR2 (germline): SEHNR, FQNEAQ (reference sequence). In DNA, the CDR3 is TGTGCCAGCAGCTCCAATCCCCGGCGCAGGGTTGGGGACAATGAGCAGTTCTTC. It is translated as CASSSNPRRRVGDNEQFF.

The chain is built from TRBV24-1 and TRBJ1-1, with 7 nucleotides matching TRBD1. The CDR3 runs to 13 residues. The germline gives CDR1 KGHDR, CDR2 SFDVKD. With 6 bases clipped from V and 2 bases from J, the junction kept 2 bases outside the gene matches. This CDR3 reads CATSPGGNTEAFF. CDR3 DNA: TGTGCCACCAGTCCAGGGGGAAACACTGAAGCTTTCTTT.

V is TRBV4-2 and J is TRBJ1-5, with a possible D match to TRBD1 (5 bases). This CDR3 comprises 15 residues. Deletions cut 3 bases from V and 3 bases from J, with 12 bases between. From germline, CDR1 is LGHNA and CDR2 YNFKEQ. CDR3 in amino acids: CASSQTGTLNQPQHF. The CDR3 DNA reads TGTGCCAGCAGCCAGACCGGGACTCTCAATCAGCCCCAGCATTTT.

This clone was observed at least ten times. This chain joins TRBV2 and TRBJ2-5, with TRBD1 matching over 10 bases. V lost 3 bases and J lost 5; bases outside the gene matches: 9. CDR3 length: 16 residues. The germline V gene encodes CDR1 SNHLY and CDR2 FYNNEI. In DNA form, the CDR3 reads TGTGCCAGCAGTGAGCCGGAGACAGGGGGCGGGGAGACCCAGTACTTC. Protein sequence: CASSEPETGGGETQYF.

The V call is TRBV27, the J call TRBJ1-5; 8 bases match TRBD1. The CDR3 runs to 17 residues. Trimming cost V 4 bases and J 7 bases; bases outside gene matches: 15. In germline, CDR1 is MNHEY, CDR2 SMNVEV (reference sequence). CDR3 in amino acids: CASSSGGARGLLQPQHF. CDR3 sequence (DNA): TGTGCCAGCAGTTCCGGGGGGGCCAGGGGGCTGTTGCAGCCCCAGCATTTT.

Here the CDR3 reads CASSPNLSGGSFEQYF. In nucleotides, the CDR3 is TGTGCCAGCTCACCGAACCTCTCGGGGGGTTCTTTCGAGCAGTACTTC. The rearrangement joins TRBV18 to TRBJ2-7; 7 nucleotides match TRBD2. This CDR3 has 16 residues. Trimming removed 3 bases from V and 6 bases from J; junction bases left unmatched: 14. Per germline, CDR1 KGHSH and CDR2 LQKENI.

The chain links TRBV28 to TRBJ2-7; tentatively, D is TRBD1 (5 bases). Germline loops: CDR1 MDHEN, CDR2 SYDVKM. V shed 2 bases and J shed 5 bases, with 13 bases lying between them. The CDR3 contains 14 residues. CDR3 coding DNA: TGTGCCAGCAGTTTAAGGGCAGGGTGGGACGAGCAGTACTTC. Residues: CASSLRAGWDEQYF.

The chain couples TRBV18 to TRBJ2-5; 8 bases agree with TRBD1. J lost 5 bases, V lost 5 bases, and 10 bases had no gene match. Per the germline V gene, CDR1 is KGHSH and CDR2 is LQKENI. The CDR3 runs 15 residues. The CDR3 sequence: CASSSSGQGMETQYF. The CDR3 DNA reads TGTGCCAGCTCAAGTTCCGGACAGGGAATGGAGACCCAGTACTTC. Looking up the rest from reference TRBV18 and TRBJ2-5 gives the full variable domain: NAGVMQNPRHLVRRRGQEARLRCSPMKGHSHVYWYRQLPEEGLKFMVYLQKENIIDESGMPKERFSAEFPKEGPSILRIQQVVRGDSAAYFCASSSSGQGMETQYFGPGTRLLVL.

The chain employs TRBV28 and TRBJ1-1, with D tentatively TRBD1 (6 bases). The germline V gene has CDR1 MDHEN and CDR2 SYDVKM. CDR3 length equals 14 residues. With 7 bases removed from V and 1 base from J, the gap between germline ends came to 13 bases. The CDR3 reads CASTSRTENTEAFF. CDR3 DNA: TGTGCCAGCACCTCCAGGACAGAGAACACTGAAGCTTTCTTT.

The chain employs TRBV2 and TRBJ2-1; 8 bases align to TRBD2. Germline V lookup: CDR1 SNHLY, CDR2 FYNNEI. This CDR3 has 12 residues. Trimming at V came to 10 bases and at J to 9 bases, leaving 8 bases not matched to a gene. The CDR3 loop reads CAITGGVGEQFF. In DNA, the CDR3 is TGTGCCATCACGGGAGGGGTGGGTGAGCAGTTCTTC.

The V call is TRBV7-9, the J call TRBJ2-7; 7 nucleotides align to TRBD2. Trimming at V came to 1 base and at J to 4 bases, leaving 7 bases not matched to a gene. The CDR3 has 15 amino acids. In germline, CDR1 is SEHNR, CDR2 FQNEAQ (reference sequence). The CDR3 DNA sequence: TGTGCCAGCAGCTTAGGGGGAGGGACGATTTACGAGCAGTACTTC. This gives the protein CASSLGGGTIYEQYF.

The chain is built from TRBV4-2 and TRBJ2-7, with 8 bases fitting TRBD1. The CDR3 contains 15 residues. Per germline, CDR1 LGHNA and CDR2 YNFKEQ. With V trimmed by 4 bases and J by 5 bases, 10 bases remained unmatched. CDR3 nucleotides: TGTGCCAGCAGCCGAGACGCCCCGGGACAGGACGAGCAGTACTTC. It is translated as CASSRDAPGQDEQYF.

The chain employs TRBV5-1 and TRBJ2-5; TRBD2 agrees at 14 bases. In germline, CDR1 is SGHRS, CDR2 YFSETQ. The CDR3 spans 17 residues. V shed 4 bases, J shed 5 bases, and the junction held 10 bases outside the gene matches. CDR3 protein: CASSVTSGRAWAETQYF. The CDR3 DNA sequence: TGCGCCAGCAGCGTGACTAGCGGGAGGGCTTGGGCTGAGACCCAGTACTTC.

This clone appeared once. V is TRBV2 and J is TRBJ1-5; no firm D call. CDR3 length: 11 residues. CDR1 is SNHLY, CDR2 FYNNEI, per germline. The ends were cut back, 8 bases at V and 3 bases at J, with 5 bases in the middle. The CDR3 sequence is CASGYNQPQHF. The CDR3 DNA sequence: TGTGCCAGCGGCTACAATCAGCCCCAGCATTTT.

The genes are TRBV19 and TRBJ1-6; 8 bases fit TRBD1. The trim removed 5 bases at V and 7 bases at J, leaving 10 bases unmatched. This CDR3 contains 16 residues. Germline loops: CDR1 LNHDA, CDR2 SQIVND (reference sequence). The CDR3 DNA reads as TGTGCCAGTAGTCCCCGACAGGGGCCCGGGAATTCACCCCTCCACTTT. This codes for CASSPRQGPGNSPLHF.